This TCR beta chain was captured by sequencing in a study of CD8 T cells in Susac syndrome. Germline V gene data show CDR1 as LNHDA and CDR2 as SQIVND (reference sequence). The CDR3 length is 15 residues. Losses at the gene ends were 6 bases for V and 0 bases for J; bases not matched to a gene: 5. Reverse transcription of roughly 0.45 to 1 ug RNA was carried out with random hexamers. Each CDR3 protein is one row after TCRdb ran MiXCR on the immunoSEQ multiplex PCR reads. The table includes roughly 200,000 distinct CDR3 sequences, roughly 91% detected once. Sequenced sample: CD4+ T cells from PBMCs. The receptor comes from a human donor with Susac syndrome. The chain recombines TRBV19 with TRBJ1-1; 9 nucleotides agree with TRBD1. The CDR3: CASRTGGSMNTEAFF. The CDR3 DNA reads as TGTGCCAGTAGAACAGGGGGCTCCATGAACACTGAAGCTTTCTTT.